These 2 T cell receptor beta chains share one sample of origin, sequenced in a study of control samples from healthy donors and cancer patients. Profiled with immunoSEQ multiplex PCR; TCRdb holds only in-frame clones, not every one. The repertoire holds 80,000 or so clones, 94% seen once, with under 7.5% in the top ten. Input material: blood. These receptors came from a woman between 35 and 50 years old in good health.

The chain couples TRBV7-9 to TRBJ2-7, with D perhaps TRBD1 or TRBD2 (6 bases each). V was cut by 6 bases and J by 6 bases, with 15 bases left in between. This CDR3 contains 13 residues. Germline CDR1 and CDR2: SEHNR and FQNEAQ (reference sequence). In nucleotides, the CDR3 is TGTGCCAGCAGAGAGGACGGGGGCCCCGAGCAGTACTTC. This encodes CASREDGGPEQYF.

The chain uses TRBV27 and TRBJ1-1, with D perhaps TRBD1 (5 bases). The length of the CDR3 is 14 residues. V was cut by 6 bases and J by 0 bases, with 11 bases left in between. CDR1 and CDR2 (germline): MNHEY, SMNVEV (reference sequence). In DNA form, the CDR3 reads TGTGCCAGCAGCTTGGGACGGATGAACACTGAAGCTTTCTTT. The encoded protein is CASSLGRMNTEAFF.